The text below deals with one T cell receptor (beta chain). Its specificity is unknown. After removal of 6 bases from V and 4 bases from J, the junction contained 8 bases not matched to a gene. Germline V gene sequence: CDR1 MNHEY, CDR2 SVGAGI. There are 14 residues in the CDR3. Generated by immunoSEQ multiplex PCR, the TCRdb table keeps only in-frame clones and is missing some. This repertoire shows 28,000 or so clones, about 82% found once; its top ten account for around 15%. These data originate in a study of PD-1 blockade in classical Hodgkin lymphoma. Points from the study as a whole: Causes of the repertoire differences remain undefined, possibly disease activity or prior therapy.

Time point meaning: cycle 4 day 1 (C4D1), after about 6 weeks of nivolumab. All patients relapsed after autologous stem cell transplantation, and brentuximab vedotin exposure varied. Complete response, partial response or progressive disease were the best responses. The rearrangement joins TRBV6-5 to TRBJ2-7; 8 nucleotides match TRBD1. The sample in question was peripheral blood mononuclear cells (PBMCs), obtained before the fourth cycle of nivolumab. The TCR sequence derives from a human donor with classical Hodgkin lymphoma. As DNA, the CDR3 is TGTGCCAGCAGCCCGACAGGGGCCAGATACGAGCAGTACTTC. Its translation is CASSPTGARYEQYF.